The 20 T cell receptor beta chains in this list originate from one sample, sequenced in a study of technical replicates of blood from a few donors. Sequenced by immunoSEQ multiplex PCR; TCRdb stores in-frame clones only, minus some. Of about 74,000 clones listed, 95% were seen once; the top ten hold 0.2% to 0.3%. Sequencing was done on a sample of T cells isolated from PBMCs. These receptors were obtained from a human donor in good health.

The chain links TRBV5-4 to TRBJ2-7; 16 bases fit TRBD2. Germline V gene data show CDR1 as SGHNT and CDR2 as YYREEE (reference sequence). The CDR3 consists of 17 residues. V shed 4 bases, J shed 0 bases, and the junction held 4 bases outside the gene matches. CDR3 protein: CASSTGLAGGPSYEQYF. The CDR3 DNA is TGTGCCAGCAGCACGGGACTAGCGGGAGGGCCCTCCTACGAGCAGTACTTC.

This rearrangement joins TRBV5-1 to TRBJ2-7, with TRBD1 identical over 7 bases. The V gene end was trimmed by 3 bases and the J gene end by 0 bases; junction bases not matched to a gene: 6. This CDR3 has 15 amino acids. The germline gives CDR1 SGHRS, CDR2 YFSETQ. The CDR3 region has the DNA TGCGCCAGCAGCTGGGGACAGTCAAGCTCCTACGAGCAGTACTTC. Translated: CASSWGQSSSYEQYF.

The chain recombines TRBV5-4 with TRBJ1-2, with 10 bases fitting TRBD1. The J segment lost 8 bases and the V segment lost 0 bases, leaving 13 bases of the junction unmatched. Germline V gene lookup returns CDR1 SGHNT and CDR2 YYREEE (reference sequence). The CDR3 is 17 residues long. The CDR3 region has the DNA TGTGCCAGCAGCTTGGGGGCCTCCGGGACAGGGGAGGCGGGCTACACCTTC. This gives the protein CASSLGASGTGEAGYTF. The full variable domain, its missing parts supplied by reference TRBV5-4 and TRBJ1-2, is ETGVTQSPTHLIKTRGQQVTLRCSSQSGHNTVSWYQQALGQGPQFIFQYYREEENGRGNFPPRFSGLQFPNYSSELNVNALELDDSALYLCASSLGASGTGEAGYTFGSGTRLTVV.

This chain uses TRBV6-5 with TRBJ1-1; D is perhaps TRBD1 (6 bases). Germline V gene lookup returns CDR1 MNHEY and CDR2 SVGAGI. This CDR3 is 15 amino acids long. V lost 2 bases and J lost 1, with 11 bases in between. The CDR3 is CASSYVGGSNTEAFF. The CDR3 DNA is TGTGCCAGCAGTTACGTTGGGGGCTCGAACACTGAAGCTTTCTTT.

The genes are TRBV13 and TRBJ1-1, with TRBD1 identical over 8 bases. Trimming cost V 5 bases and J 0 bases; bases outside gene matches: 8. The CDR3 is 16 amino acids. Per the germline V gene, CDR1 is PRHDT and CDR2 is FYEKMQ (reference sequence). CDR3 loop: CASSLGGQELNTEAFF. The CDR3 DNA follows: TGTGCCAGCAGCCTCGGGGGACAGGAGCTGAACACTGAAGCTTTCTTT.

The chain combines TRBV9 with TRBJ2-5; D is perhaps TRBD2 (7 bases). Germline V gene data show CDR1 as SGDLS and CDR2 as YYNGEE. V was pared by 5 bases and J by 4 bases, with 15 bases between. There are 14 residues in the CDR3. In nucleotides, the CDR3 is TGTGCCAGCAGTCTGCAAGGGGGGGGAGAGACCCAGTACTTC. Translating gives CASSLQGGGETQYF.

This rearrangement joins TRBV25-1 to TRBJ2-5; TRBD1 might be the D (5 bases). The CDR3 length is 15 residues. CDR1 and CDR2 from the germline V gene are MGHDK and SYGVNS. Trimming pared 0 bases from V and 5 bases from J, leaving 13 bases between. The CDR3 here is CASSEYAGPGETQYF. CDR3 in DNA: TGTGCCAGCAGTGAATATGCAGGGCCAGGGGAGACCCAGTACTTC.

The chain is built from TRBV11-2 and TRBJ2-2, with 7 bases that match TRBD1. CDR3 size: 16 residues. Unmatched junction bases numbered 6, after V lost 5 bases and J lost 0 bases. CDR1 is SGHAT and CDR2 is FQNNGV in the germline V gene. The CDR3 nucleotides are TGTGCCAGCAGCCTGAATACAGGGGCGAACACCGGGGAGCTGTTTTTT. Translation gives CASSLNTGANTGELFF.

The rearrangement links TRBV25-1 to TRBJ2-5; a possible D gene is TRBD1 (5 bases). CDR3 size: 14 residues. Trimming shortened V by 3 bases and J by 5 bases, and 13 bases separated the two germline ends. From germline, CDR1 is MGHDK and CDR2 SYGVNS. The CDR3 DNA is TGTGCCAGCAGTGATGGGGCGGCAGGGGAGACCCAGTACTTC. It yields the protein CASSDGAAGETQYF.

This sequence joins TRBV2 and TRBJ1-1, with 8 bases identical to TRBD1. The ends lost 10 bases at V and 5 bases at J; junction bases unmatched: 6. The CDR3 runs to 12 residues. CDR1 is SNHLY, CDR2 FYNNEI, per germline. In nucleotides, the CDR3 is TGTGCCACCGACAGGGGAAGAACTGAAGCTTTCTTT. Amino acids: CATDRGRTEAFF.

V and J are TRBV7-9 and TRBJ1-1, with TRBD1 as a possible D gene (5 bases). The CDR3 runs 15 residues. Trimming cost V 5 bases and J 2 bases, with 15 bases left between them. CDR1 is SEHNR, CDR2 FQNEAQ, per germline (reference sequence). The CDR3 DNA sequence: TGTGCCAGCAGCCCCATAAGACAGATTAACACTGAAGCTTTCTTT. Translating it yields CASSPIRQINTEAFF.

J is TRBJ2-1 and V is TRBV10-3; D not resolved. V was shortened by 3 bases and J by 8 bases, with 20 bases between the two germline ends. The CDR3 contains 16 residues. Germline V gives CDR1 ENHRY, CDR2 SYGVKD. The CDR3 nucleotides read TGTGCCATCAGTGACTCTCGGAGTACCCGTTCGGATGAGCAGTTCTTC. As protein: CAISDSRSTRSDEQFF.

The chain joins TRBV7-8 to TRBJ2-2; D is perhaps TRBD2 (5 bases). From germline, CDR1 is SGHVS and CDR2 FQNEAQ. This CDR3 is 15 amino acids long. V shed 3 bases and J shed 4 bases, with 12 bases lying between them. Written as DNA, the CDR3 is TGTGCCAGCAGCTTTACCGGGAAAGTCACCGGGGAGCTGTTTTTT. Its protein is CASSFTGKVTGELFF. The full variable domain, rest sourced from reference TRBV7-8 and TRBJ2-2, is GAGVSQSPRYKVAKRGQDVALRCDPISGHVSLFWYQQALGQGPEFLTYFQNEAQLDKSGLPSDRFFAERPEGSVSTLKIQRTQQEDSAVYLCASSFTGKVTGELFFGEGSRLTVL.

J is TRBJ2-3 and V is TRBV6-1, with 9 positions matching TRBD2. Looked up from germline, CDR1 is MNHNS and CDR2 is SASEGT. This CDR3 comprises 15 residues. With V trimmed by 4 bases and J by 1 base, 3 bases remained unmatched. CDR3 amino acids: CASSGSSGGTDTQYF. Written as DNA, the CDR3 is TGTGCCAGCAGTGGATCTAGCGGGGGCACAGATACGCAGTATTTT.

This chain connects TRBV4-1 to TRBJ2-1; D is undetermined. Germline assignment: CDR1 MGHRA and CDR2 YSYEKL. The V gene lost 5 bases and the J gene lost 4 bases, with 15 bases spanning the gap. The CDR3 totals 15 residues. The CDR3 loop reads CASSSREANYNEQFF. Here the CDR3 DNA reads TGCGCCAGCAGCTCAAGAGAGGCAAATTACAATGAGCAGTTCTTC.

The chain employs TRBV18 and TRBJ1-2; TRBD1 matches at 9 bases. CDR1 is KGHSH and CDR2 is LQKENI in the germline V gene. Trimming cost V 3 bases and J 6 bases; bases outside gene matches: 8. This CDR3 region has 15 residues. As DNA, the CDR3 is TGTGCCAGCTCACCCTACGGGACAGGGTTTGATGGCTACACCTTC. It yields the protein CASSPYGTGFDGYTF.

The J gene is TRBJ1-6, the V gene TRBV19, with a possible D match to TRBD1 (6 bases). CDR3 length equals 16 residues. In germline, CDR1 is LNHDA, CDR2 SQIVND (reference sequence). Between the trimmed V and J ends, which lost 10 bases and 0 bases, there was a span of 16 bases. The CDR3 reads CATRQGPSSYNSPLHF. For the CDR3, the DNA is TGTGCCACCCGCCAGGGGCCTAGCTCCTATAATTCACCCCTCCACTTT.

This chain links TRBV14 with TRBJ2-2; 7 bases match TRBD2. Germline V gene data show CDR1 as SGHDN and CDR2 as FVKESK. Trimming at V came to 0 bases and at J to 1 base, leaving 2 bases not matched to a gene. CDR3 length: 16 amino acids. The CDR3 DNA sequence: TGTGCCAGCAGCCAAGATGGGGGGGGGAACACCGGGGAGCTGTTTTTT. Translating it yields CASSQDGGGNTGELFF.

This rearrangement joins TRBV5-1 to TRBJ2-7; D may be TRBD2 (6 bases). The CDR3 consists of 12 residues. Germline V gene lookup returns CDR1 SGHRS and CDR2 YFSETQ. V was pared by 5 bases and J by 3 bases, with 9 bases between. In DNA form, the CDR3 reads TGCGCCAGCAGTCCGGGGGACTACGAGCAGTACTTC. Its protein is CASSPGDYEQYF.

The chain recombines TRBV7-9 with TRBJ2-7; no clear D gene. The CDR3 is 13 amino acids. CDR1 is SEHNR, CDR2 FQNEAQ, per germline (reference sequence). V lost 2 bases and J 3 bases, leaving 8 bases between the germline ends. This CDR3 is CASSLLTGYEQYF. In DNA form, the CDR3 reads TGTGCCAGCAGCTTACTCACCGGCTACGAGCAGTACTTC.